One and the same sample provided the 4 T cell receptor beta chains below, sequenced in a study of technical replicates of blood from several donors. The data were produced by immunoSEQ multiplex PCR, yet TCRdb's version contains in-frame clones alone and is incomplete. The sample lists under 85,000 clones; roughly 92% were seen once. What was sequenced was T cells isolated from PBMCs. The receptor source for this set is a human donor in good health.

The J gene is TRBJ2-1, the V gene TRBV2, with unresolved D. The V end lost 3 bases, the J end lost 2 bases, and 8 bases lay between the germline ends. CDR1 and CDR2 from the germline V gene are SNHLY and FYNNEI. The CDR3 loop spans 14 amino acids. The CDR3 region has the DNA TGTGCCAGCAGTGAGGTAGAAGCCTACAATGAGCAGTTCTTC. Encoded protein: CASSEVEAYNEQFF.

The chain links TRBV5-1 to TRBJ2-7; tentative D call: TRBD2 (5 bases). V was trimmed by 0 bases and J by 1 base, leaving 8 bases between them. Per the germline V gene, CDR1 is SGHRS and CDR2 is YFSETQ. The CDR3 sequence is 14 residues long. The CDR3 DNA reads as TGCGCCAGCAGCTTGGCCACGGGATCCTACGAGCAGTACTTC. Translating it yields CASSLATGSYEQYF.

This clone was detected only once. V and J are TRBV25-1 and TRBJ2-1, with 10 bases lining up with TRBD2. The CDR3 consists of 16 residues. V shed 0 bases, J shed 6 bases, and the junction held 5 bases outside the gene matches. CDR1 and CDR2 from the germline V gene are MGHDK and SYGVNS. CDR3 bases: TGTGCCAGCAGTGAATACACGGGACTAGCGATCAATGAGCAGTTCTTC. It specifies CASSEYTGLAINEQFF.

The V gene is TRBV9, the J gene TRBJ1-2, with 8 nucleotides matching TRBD1. J lost 2 bases, V lost 4 bases, and 19 bases had no gene match. This CDR3 comprises 19 residues. CDR1 SGDLS and CDR2 YYNGEE come from the germline V gene. The CDR3 DNA follows: TGTGCCAGCAGCCCCCTTCCTCCAGGGGGCGATAACCCAAACTATGGCTACACCTTC. It codes for CASSPLPPGGDNPNYGYTF.